This T cell receptor (beta chain) comes out of a study of blood T cell repertoires in COVID-19 (dated by TCRdb to between 2020 and 2021). Turning to the overall study: The collaborator samples originated in the United States, Italy and Spain and spanned the acute and convalescent phases of COVID-19. The material from the prospective study consisted of cDNA or gDNA derived from T cells, B-cell-depleted T cells, or PBMCs. The dataset comprised deeply sampled blood TCRbeta repertoires from subjects exposed to, actively infected with, or recovered from COVID-19. A freely available public database, intended as a resource for researchers studying the immune response to SARS-CoV-2, is where the repertoires were released. The samples were drawn from two sources: the first 160 participants of the ongoing ImmuneRACE study, and 1,000 to 1,500 subjects contributed by 6 global collaborators. Sample metadata almost always included a de-identified subject ID, COVID-19 status, age in years and sex. Where available, HLA class I and class II types were taken from metadata supplied by the sample provider and were not determined by assay-based typing. What the work shows at the level of the full study, not this receptor alone: Clinical and demographic metadata were provided uncurated, with the amount varying by source and participant.

In Seattle, one collaborating source enrolled patients while the infection was active and tracked those patients longitudinally over the course of disease. Whole blood was collected in K2EDTA tubes by collaborating institutions according to the institutions' own protocols. Collaborator samples were shipped for TCRbeta analysis as frozen whole blood, isolated PBMCs, or DNA extracted from either sample type. This clone showed up just once. Its antigen is unknown. Base qualities were left out, and no much larger clone turns up one base away. Inclusive of the bounding cysteine and phenylalanine, the CDR3 is 14 residues long. Only the CDR3 region is kept as DNA, spanning 42 bases read in frame from base 1. Reading the germline V gene (reference sequence) gives CDR1 LGHDT and CDR2 YNNKEL. V loses 1 base of germline sequence and J loses 4 bases, and the interval between the two ends is 10 bases. TCRbeta CDR3 regions were amplified from genomic DNA using the immunoSEQ Assay, a bias-controlled multiplex PCR. As for the original processing: Nucleated cell counts per sample were estimated from amplification of reference gene primers within the assay. To quantify the absolute abundance of each unique TCRbeta CDR3 rearrangement, sequence reads were collapsed and filtered. For each sample, productive Simpson clonality was calculated as the square root of Simpson's diversity index over productive rearrangements. TCRdb limited this immuneACCESS table to in-frame rearrangements with V and J called. A share of clones is missing; checked studies link under half to unresolved V genes, and the rest is unexplained. The V and J calls and the clone size are those of that table, but D and trimming were determined from the DNA. The sample has about 210,000 clones on record, approximately 80% of them singletons. The top ten constitute over 9.5% of the sample.

The sequence was obtained from an elderly woman with COVID-19, enrolled during active disease. Rearrangement joined TRBV3-1 (or the pseudogene TRBV3-2) to TRBJ2-5; TRBD1 is perhaps the D gene, given 6 matching bases. What was sequenced was peripheral blood. CDR3 sequence: CASSQASQGETQYF. The DNA sequence is TGTGCCAGCAGCCAAGCCTCACAGGGAGAGACCCAGTACTTC.